This T cell receptor (beta chain) was documented in a study of neurological immune-mediated disorders. Study outcomes and limitations: Neither clinical nor MRI features were associated with the multiple sclerosis repertoire cluster. Phylogenetic grouping put 18 of 34 multiple sclerosis patients' repertoires into one related-CDR3 cluster, a possible signature.

This clonotype was counted ten times or more. Its specificity is unknown. The germline gives CDR1 SGHTA, CDR2 FQGNSA. CDR3 length: 16 residues. Trimming took 7 bases from V and 3 from J; bases not matched to a gene: 9. TCRdb ran MiXCR on the 5' RACE reads and lists one entry per CDR3 protein. This table holds some 46,000 distinct CDR3 sequences, 4% to 5.5% found once. The chain is built from TRBV7-2 and TRBJ2-1; 10 bases agree with TRBD2. The sequencing input was PBMCs. The clonotype originates from a woman aged 55-70 years with multiple sclerosis. CDR3 sequence reads: CASTVLAGVSYNEQFF. The CDR3 region has the DNA TGTGCCAGCACCGTGCTAGCGGGGGTGAGCTACAATGAGCAGTTCTTC.